This T cell receptor beta chain is drawn from a study of human T cells and chemical hapten exposure. Overall study: Patients were given diphenylcyclopropenone on the scalp weekly across the approximately 25-week study. The study, taken as a whole, reports: TCRs at high frequency, those above 1 in 1000, did not change with DPC sensitization.

This CDR3 is built from 17 residues. The ends lost 5 bases at V and 0 bases at J; junction bases unmatched: 10. Germline V lookup: CDR1 DFQATT, CDR2 SNEGSKA (reference sequence). Time point specified: pre-sensitization, week 0. Treatment meaning: therapeutic diphenylcyclopropenone sensitization with weekly scalp DPC. As originally analysed: From 23,224 to 690,600 TCRs were found per sample, with a median of roughly 89,000. TCRdb processed the RACE reads anew with MiXCR; each CDR3 protein has one entry. The V and J calls were not made by the authors but by TCRdb's processing. The sample contains 150,000 to 200,000 distinct CDR3 sequences, roughly 30% of which appear only once. For this clonotype: Its antigen is undetermined.

The source material was whole blood, sampled in connection with sensitization to the hapten diphenylcyclopropenone (DPC). This receptor was identified in a woman aged 30 to 39 with alopecia areata. Some clones in this sample may be carry-over from other donors' samples. This sequence joins TRBV20-1 and TRBJ2-7, with 13 bases that match TRBD2. CDR3 residues: CSARRLAGGPYSYEQYF. The CDR3, as DNA: TGCAGTGCTCGCCGACTAGCGGGGGGCCCCTACTCCTACGAGCAGTACTTC.